This T cell receptor beta chain was sequenced during a study of T cell changes during pregnancy in multiple sclerosis. Sequencing used immunoSEQ multiplex PCR; TCRdb keeps in-frame clones, though not all of them. This table holds around 57,000 clones, approximately 90% found once. This CDR3 is built from 11 residues. Germline V CDR1 and CDR2: DFQATT, SNEGSKA (reference sequence). V dropped 0 bases and J dropped 15; count of bases not matched to a gene: 4. The sequenced sample was peripheral blood, obtained in the first trimester of pregnancy. The sequence was collected from a female donor with multiple sclerosis, enrolled in a pregnancy study. This chain links TRBV20-1 with TRBJ2-1; 8 bases agree with TRBD1. CDR3 amino acids: CSAREDRGRFF. CDR3 nucleotide sequence: TGCAGTGCTAGAGAAGACAGGGGTCGGTTCTTC.